These 19 T cell receptor beta chains came from one sample sequenced in a study of beta chain features in type 1 diabetes. cDNA synthesis used the whole RNA isolate, giving expressed TCRB sequences. This table comes from immunoSEQ multiplex PCR, and its TCRdb copy is limited to in-frame clones, with some not included. The sample shows 350,000 to 450,000 clones, more than 13% of them seen only once. Sequencing was carried out using naive CD4+ T cells from blood. These TCRs come from a woman aged 18-29 years in good health.

Only a few counts were recorded for this clone. The rearrangement uses TRBV30 and TRBJ2-3; D gene ambiguous. CDR3 length equals 11 residues. V lost 4 bases and J lost 3, with 5 bases in between. Germline CDR1 is GTSNPN and CDR2 is SVGIG (reference sequence). CDR3 DNA sequence: TGTGCCTGGACTTTGACAGATACGCAGTATTTT. Encoded protein: CAWTLTDTQYF.

This clone was recorded a few times. The chain uses TRBV29-1 and TRBJ2-3; possibly TRBD2 for D (6 bases). V dropped 7 bases and J dropped 6 bases, with 20 bases sitting between them. The CDR3 is made up of 14 amino acids. Germline values: CDR1 SQVTM, CDR2 ANQGSEA. The CDR3 DNA reads TGCAGCGCCGAACCGGGAGCCCCCGGGGATACGCAGTATTTT. This sequence encodes CSAEPGAPGDTQYF.

CDR3 loop: CSVVGQGGWEDQPQHF. DNA for the CDR3: TGCAGCGTTGTGGGACAGGGCGGGTGGGAAGATCAGCCCCAGCATTTT. The J gene is TRBJ1-5, the V gene TRBV29-1; 9 bases fit TRBD1. This CDR3 comprises 16 residues. The germline V gene encodes CDR1 SQVTM and CDR2 ANQGSEA. After removal of 4 bases from V and 5 bases from J, the junction contained 12 bases not matched to a gene.

This clone was found a few times. The gene calls are TRBV30 and TRBJ1-2, with no clear D. Trimming removed 0 bases from V and 8 bases from J, with 7 bases in between. Germline V gene lookup returns CDR1 GTSNPN and CDR2 SVGIG (reference sequence). CDR3 length: 11 amino acids. CDR3 bases: TGTGCCTGGAGTGTGGGGAGGGGCTACACCTTC. It codes for CAWSVGRGYTF. Full variable domain (outside the CDR3, taken from reference TRBV30 and TRBJ1-2): SQTIHQWPATLVQPVGSPLSLECTVEGTSNPNLYWYRQAAGRGLQLLFYSVGIGQISSEVPQNLSASRPQDRQFILSSKKLLLSDSGFYLCAWSVGRGYTFGSGTRLTVV.

The chain uses TRBV28 and TRBJ2-7, with D maybe TRBD1 (5 bases). Trimming stripped 11 bases from V and 0 bases from J, with 20 bases between. The CDR3 loop spans 15 amino acids. CDR1 and CDR2 from the germline V gene are MDHEN and SYDVKM. The CDR3 DNA follows: TGTGCCCGTAATAGAAGGGGTAAAAGCTCCTACGAGCAGTACTTC. Protein product: CARNRRGKSSYEQYF.

This clone has only a few counts. This chain connects TRBV28 to TRBJ1-2; a possible D gene is TRBD1 (5 bases). The CDR3 spans 12 residues. The germline gives CDR1 MDHEN, CDR2 SYDVKM. V gave up 6 bases and J gave up 8 bases, with 13 bases separating them. The CDR3 reads CASRAGPGGYTF. CDR3 DNA: TGTGCCAGCAGGGCCGGGCCAGGGGGCTACACCTTC.

The rearrangement links TRBV28 to TRBJ2-7, with D possibly being TRBD2 (6 bases). Germline V gene sequence: CDR1 MDHEN, CDR2 SYDVKM. V lost 5 bases to trimming and J lost 7 bases, with 6 bases between them. CDR3 length: 10 amino acids. This CDR3 reads CASSREEQYF. The CDR3 coding sequence is TGTGCCAGCAGTCGGGAGGAGCAGTACTTC.

This clone was counted a few times. The chain joins TRBV28 to TRBJ2-3; D gene unclear. This CDR3 comprises 12 residues. CDR1 is MDHEN, CDR2 SYDVKM, per germline. Trimming took off 2 bases at V and 7 bases at J, with 7 bases between the two ends. The CDR3 loop reads CASSLEHHTQYF. In DNA form, the CDR3 reads TGTGCCAGCAGTTTAGAACACCATACGCAGTATTTT.

The chain couples TRBV15 to TRBJ2-1, with D perhaps matching TRBD1 (5 bases). Trimming cost V 1 base and J 10 bases, with 23 bases left between them. The CDR3 covers 17 residues. Germline V gene data show CDR1 as LNHNV and CDR2 as YYDKDF (reference sequence). The CDR3 sequence is CATSRAQGVVSMGEQFF. The CDR3 DNA sequence: TGTGCCACCAGCAGAGCGCAAGGGGTTGTCTCAATGGGGGAGCAGTTCTTC.

The rearrangement links TRBV30 to TRBJ2-7; no firm D call. The CDR3 runs to 12 residues. V was shortened by 2 bases and J by 5 bases, with 10 bases between the two germline ends. Germline V CDR1 and CDR2: GTSNPN, SVGIG (reference sequence). CDR3 sequence (DNA): TGTGCCTGGAGTCTCAACAGCAACGAGCAGTACTTC. Its protein product is CAWSLNSNEQYF.

The rearrangement uses TRBV29-1 and TRBJ2-3, with D possibly being TRBD2 (6 bases). The germline V and J ends were trimmed by 7 bases and 5 bases, with 19 bases remaining between them. This CDR3 region has 14 residues. Germline CDR1 reads SQVTM; CDR2 reads ANQGSEA. The DNA for the CDR3 is TGCAGCGGTACATACGGGGGATTGGGAGATACGCAGTATTTT. Its protein is CSGTYGGLGDTQYF.

This clone has more than one count but fewer than ten. The gene calls are TRBV9 and TRBJ2-5; 14 nucleotides agree with TRBD2. CDR1 is SGDLS and CDR2 is YYNGEE in the germline V gene. There are 17 residues in the CDR3. V lost 2 bases, J lost 5 bases, and 8 bases stayed unmatched. The CDR3 sequence is CASSVEGLAGARETQYF. The CDR3 DNA is TGTGCCAGCAGCGTCGAGGGACTAGCGGGAGCTCGGGAGACCCAGTACTTC.

This chain connects TRBV28 to TRBJ2-7; perhaps TRBD1 as D (6 bases). Germline V CDR1 and CDR2: MDHEN, SYDVKM. Trimming pared 5 bases from V and 4 bases from J, leaving 15 bases between. The CDR3 runs to 14 residues. CDR3 sequence: CASSPHTQGYEQYF. DNA of the CDR3: TGTGCCAGCAGTCCGCACACACAGGGTTACGAGCAGTACTTC.

The rearrangement joins TRBV6-5 to TRBJ1-4, with TRBD1 identical over 8 bases. V lost 2 bases, J lost 11 bases, and 4 bases stayed unmatched. The CDR3 totals 13 residues. CDR1 and CDR2 from the germline V gene are MNHEY and SVGAGI. The CDR3 nucleotides read TGTGCCAGCAGTTACCGGGGACAGGCTAAACTGTTTTTT. Residues: CASSYRGQAKLFF.

This clone was detected only a few times. The chain is built from TRBV30 and TRBJ1-2, with a tentative D call TRBD1 (6 bases). The CDR3 spans 14 residues. V was shortened by 3 bases and J by 5 bases, with 16 bases between the two germline ends. CDR1 and CDR2 from the germline V gene are GTSNPN and SVGIG (reference sequence). CDR3 DNA: TGTGCCTGGAGGCAAGGGGGTACCCTTTATGGCTACACCTTC. The encoded protein is CAWRQGGTLYGYTF.

A few counts support this clone. This chain joins TRBV29-1 and TRBJ1-2; no firm D call. Germline V gene data show CDR1 as SQVTM and CDR2 as ANQGSEA. The CDR3 contains 14 residues. The V gene lost 0 bases and the J gene lost 5 bases, with 13 bases spanning the gap. CDR3 loop: CSVEDPRRDYGYTF. For the CDR3, the DNA is TGCAGCGTTGAAGATCCTCGCCGGGATTATGGCTACACCTTC.

The chain combines TRBV30 with TRBJ2-7; perhaps TRBD1 as D (6 bases). Germline V gene lookup returns CDR1 GTSNPN and CDR2 SVGIG (reference sequence). Between the trimmed V and J ends, which lost 1 base and 6 bases, there was a span of 16 bases. The CDR3 length is 14 residues. The CDR3 coding sequence is TGTGCCTGGAGTGAGGGGACACGATTTTTCGAGCAGTACTTC. Translating it yields CAWSEGTRFFEQYF.

This clone was counted between two and nine times. The V call is TRBV4-3, the J call TRBJ2-2, with 10 bases fitting TRBD2. The CDR3 is made up of 20 amino acids. V shed 2 bases and J 5 bases; nucleotides not matched to a gene: 17. CDR1 and CDR2 (germline): LGHNA, YSLEER. The CDR3 sequence: CASSQLFGLAGEWGTGELFF. The DNA for the CDR3 is TGCGCCAGCAGCCAATTATTCGGGCTAGCGGGAGAGTGGGGGACCGGGGAGCTGTTTTTT.

The genes are TRBV30 and TRBJ2-7, with 7 bases fitting TRBD2. The CDR3 is 12 residues long. Trimming took 8 bases from V and 4 from J; bases not matched to a gene: 8. Germline CDR1 and CDR2: GTSNPN and SVGIG (reference sequence). The CDR3 region is CARAGLGYEQYF. In DNA, the CDR3 is TGTGCCCGTGCCGGACTAGGTTACGAGCAGTACTTC.